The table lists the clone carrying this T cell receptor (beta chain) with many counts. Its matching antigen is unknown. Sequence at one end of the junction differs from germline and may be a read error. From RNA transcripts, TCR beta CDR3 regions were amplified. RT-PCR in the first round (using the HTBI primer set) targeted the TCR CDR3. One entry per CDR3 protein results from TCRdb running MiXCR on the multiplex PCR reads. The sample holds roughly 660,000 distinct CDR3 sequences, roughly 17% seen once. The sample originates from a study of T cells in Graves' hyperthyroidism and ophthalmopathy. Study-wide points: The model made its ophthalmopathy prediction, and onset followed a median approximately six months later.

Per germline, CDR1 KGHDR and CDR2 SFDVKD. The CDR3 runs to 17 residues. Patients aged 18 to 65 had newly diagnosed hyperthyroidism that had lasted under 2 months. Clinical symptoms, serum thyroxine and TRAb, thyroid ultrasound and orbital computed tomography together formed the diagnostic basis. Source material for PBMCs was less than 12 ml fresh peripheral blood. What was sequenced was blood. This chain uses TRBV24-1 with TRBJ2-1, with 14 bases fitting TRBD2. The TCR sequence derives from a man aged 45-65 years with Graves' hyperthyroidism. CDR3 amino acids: CATSGLAGGPAYNEQFF. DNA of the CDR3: TGTGCCACTAGTGGACTAGCGGGAGGTCCTGCCTACAATGAGCAGTTCTTC.